This is a list of T cell receptor beta chains from one sample in a study of vaccination and CD4 T cells after COVID-19. Which antigens these TCRs recognize remains unknown. Via MiXCR, TCRdb re-called the PCR reads, giving one row per CDR3 protein. The sample carries 17,000 or so distinct CDR3 sequences, around two fifths recorded once. Source: CD4+ T cells from blood, cultured in vitro, taken after SARS-CoV-2 vaccination. All receptors come from a human donor who had recovered from COVID-19. The conserved cysteine and the conserved F or W are not part of the CDR3 here. Each record gives: J gene, D gene, V gene, CDR3 protein. D genes are given only for firm matches.

J gene: TRBJ2-5; D gene: NA; V gene: TRBV5-1; CDR3 protein: ASSFIGRGETLKTQY
J gene: TRBJ2-3; D gene: NA; V gene: TRBV15; CDR3 protein: ATSRRATSDGTDTQY
J gene: TRBJ1-5; D gene: NA; V gene: TRBV2; CDR3 protein: ASTGGAGQPQH
J gene: TRBJ1-5; D gene: NA; V gene: TRBV20-1; CDR3 protein: SATREQGSSQPQH
J gene: TRBJ2-3; D gene: NA; V gene: TRBV5-4; CDR3 protein: ASSPGGTSTDTQY
J gene: TRBJ2-1; D gene: NA; V gene: TRBV5-4; CDR3 protein: ASSFNEEQF
J gene: TRBJ1-6; D gene: TRBD1; V gene: TRBV6-1; CDR3 protein: ASTSDRGHSPLH
J gene: TRBJ1-1; D gene: NA; V gene: TRBV19; CDR3 protein: ASSRTVMNTEAF
J gene: TRBJ2-3; D gene: TRBD2; V gene: TRBV27; CDR3 protein: ASSPLGTSGGPDTQY
J gene: TRBJ1-1; D gene: TRBD1; V gene: TRBV5-4; CDR3 protein: ASSLKGQGTEAF
J gene: TRBJ2-7; D gene: TRBD1; V gene: TRBV5-1; CDR3 protein: ASSLGDSPGAGREQY
J gene: TRBJ2-3; D gene: TRBD2; V gene: TRBV20-1; CDR3 protein: SAPPGGVVDTQY
J gene: TRBJ2-1; D gene: TRBD2; V gene: TRBV6-4; CDR3 protein: ASSEGLAGVDEQF
J gene: TRBJ2-5; D gene: TRBD2; V gene: TRBV6-1; CDR3 protein: ASSSGLAGGEETQY
J gene: TRBJ1-5; D gene: TRBD1; V gene: TRBV24-1; CDR3 protein: ATSDHHTGDNQPQH
J gene: TRBJ2-1; D gene: NA; V gene: TRBV4-2; CDR3 protein: ASSQHFANYNEQF
J gene: TRBJ2-3; D gene: TRBD2; V gene: TRBV2; CDR3 protein: ATKSGRAIADTQY
J gene: TRBJ1-1; D gene: TRBD1; V gene: TRBV15; CDR3 protein: ARDRGPNTEAF
J gene: TRBJ1-5; D gene: NA; V gene: TRBV5-6; CDR3 protein: ASSVGLNQPQH
J gene: TRBJ2-1; D gene: TRBD2; V gene: TRBV5-1; CDR3 protein: ASSGPLSGSSYNEQF
J gene: TRBJ1-2; D gene: TRBD1; V gene: TRBV28; CDR3 protein: ASRLGQGVYGYT
J gene: TRBJ2-2; D gene: TRBD2; V gene: TRBV24-1; CDR3 protein: ATSDWTSGSTGELF
J gene: TRBJ1-5; D gene: NA; V gene: TRBV30; CDR3 protein: AWRVGGNQPQH
J gene: TRBJ2-7; D gene: TRBD2; V gene: TRBV24-1; CDR3 protein: ATSDLERELPIPDYEQY
J gene: TRBJ2-7; D gene: TRBD2; V gene: TRBV20-1; CDR3 protein: SAPPSGSSYEQY
J gene: TRBJ2-3; D gene: NA; V gene: TRBV20-1; CDR3 protein: SARDGTSTDTQY
J gene: TRBJ2-1; D gene: TRBD2; V gene: TRBV4-2; CDR3 protein: ASSQEAGVGYNEQF
J gene: TRBJ2-2; D gene: TRBD1; V gene: TRBV19; CDR3 protein: ASSTLQGSNTGELF
J gene: TRBJ2-5; D gene: NA; V gene: TRBV2; CDR3 protein: ASETTPGETQY
J gene: TRBJ2-6; D gene: TRBD1; V gene: TRBV10-3; CDR3 protein: AISETTGGSSGANVLT
J gene: TRBJ2-7; D gene: TRBD1; V gene: TRBV19; CDR3 protein: ASSIDGQGAGYEQY
J gene: TRBJ1-5; D gene: NA; V gene: TRBV27; CDR3 protein: ASSRLYKGRDQPQH
J gene: TRBJ2-5; D gene: NA; V gene: TRBV6-1; CDR3 protein: ASRDITGETQY
J gene: TRBJ2-3; D gene: TRBD2; V gene: TRBV10-3; CDR3 protein: AIKSSGSVTDTQY
J gene: TRBJ2-4; D gene: NA; V gene: TRBV6-1; CDR3 protein: ASSEAVGDISWAIQY
J gene: TRBJ2-5; D gene: NA; V gene: TRBV20-1; CDR3 protein: SASTQETQY
J gene: TRBJ2-3; D gene: NA; V gene: TRBV5-4; CDR3 protein: ASSLVGGRTDTQY
J gene: TRBJ1-1; D gene: NA; V gene: TRBV30; CDR3 protein: AWSRLVATEAF
J gene: TRBJ1-2; D gene: NA; V gene: TRBV6-5; CDR3 protein: ASSYPRGSYT
J gene: TRBJ1-5; D gene: NA; V gene: TRBV19; CDR3 protein: ASSRGGGRVAQPQH